These 30 T cell receptor beta chains came from one sample sequenced in a study of blood T cell repertoires in COVID-19. Profiled with immunoSEQ multiplex PCR; TCRdb holds only in-frame clones, not every one. Among roughly 220,000 clones listed, about four fifths were seen once. The material sequenced was peripheral blood. Every receptor here comes from a woman in her 30s who had recovered from COVID-19.

The gene calls are TRBV19 and TRBJ1-2; 7 nucleotides match TRBD1. CDR1 is LNHDA and CDR2 is SQIVND in the germline V gene (reference sequence). CDR3 length equals 14 residues. V dropped 7 bases and J dropped 5; count of bases not matched to a gene: 10. The DNA of the CDR3 is TGTGCCAGTACGCGACAGGGCCCTACTTATGGCTACACCTTC. It yields the protein CASTRQGPTYGYTF. Full variable domain (remainder filled in from reference TRBV19 and TRBJ1-2): DGGITQSPKYLFRKEGQNVTLSCEQNLNHDAMYWYRQDPGQGLRLIYYSQIVNDFQKGDIAEGYSVSREKKESFPLTVTSAQKNPTAFYLCASTRQGPTYGYTFGSGTRLTVV.

The chain carries TRBV19 and TRBJ1-4; 8 bases fit TRBD1. The CDR3 is 15 residues long. Germline trimming cut 8 bases from V and 2 bases from J; bases unmatched to any gene: 7. The germline gives CDR1 LNHDA, CDR2 SQIVND (reference sequence). CDR3 in DNA: TGTGCCAGTGCCGAGACAGGGGTGACTAATGAAAAACTGTTTTTT. Translation: CASAETGVTNEKLFF.

This clone was seen more than once but under ten times. The chain employs TRBV2 and TRBJ2-3; weak D call: TRBD2 (7 bases). The CDR3 consists of 14 residues. CDR1 and CDR2 (germline): SNHLY, FYNNEI. Trimming removed 1 base from V and 10 bases from J, with 15 bases in between. CDR3 sequence (DNA): TGTGCCAGCAGTGAAGGGAGGGGGGGTCTGTCGCAGTATTTT. This sequence encodes CASSEGRGGLSQYF. Looking up the rest from reference TRBV2 and TRBJ2-3 gives the full variable domain: EPEVTQTPSHQVTQMGQEVILRCVPISNHLYFYWYRQILGQKVEFLVSFYNNEISEKSEIFDDQFSVERPDGSNFTLKIRSTKLEDSAMYFCASSEGRGGLSQYFGPGTRLTVL.

V and J are TRBV6-1 and TRBJ1-5, with 9 nucleotides matching TRBD1. The CDR3 runs to 18 residues. The V gene end was trimmed by 3 bases and the J gene end by 2 bases; junction bases not matched to a gene: 11. Germline CDR1 is MNHNS and CDR2 is SASEGT. The CDR3 sequence is CASSERQGVRSGNQPQHF. CDR3 nucleotides: TGTGCCAGCAGTGAGAGACAGGGGGTCCGTTCGGGCAATCAGCCCCAGCATTTT.

The chain joins TRBV7-9 to TRBJ1-5; D may be TRBD1 (5 bases). This CDR3 is 15 amino acids long. CDR1 SEHNR and CDR2 FQNEAQ come from the germline V gene (reference sequence). V was shortened by 4 bases and J by 1 base, with 11 bases between the two germline ends. The CDR3 is CASSSGGESNQPQHF. The CDR3 coding sequence is TGTGCCAGCAGCTCGGGAGGGGAGAGCAATCAGCCCCAGCATTTT. Full variable domain (missing parts from reference TRBV7-9 and TRBJ1-5): DTGVSQNPRHKITKRGQNVTFRCDPISEHNRLYWYRQTLGQGPEFLTYFQNEAQLEKSRLLSDRFSAERPKGSFSTLEIQRTEQGDSAMYLCASSSGGESNQPQHFGDGTRLSIL.

The chain employs TRBV12-1 and TRBJ2-1; TRBD2 is taken as the D call from the table, unchecked against the DNA. TRBV12-1 is deemed a pseudogene. The CDR3 is 16 amino acids. DNA of the CDR3: TGTGCCAGCAGCGCCGGGACTAGCGGGAGGGCCACTGAGCAGTTCTTC. Its protein product is CASSAGTSGRATEQFF.

The DNA for the CDR3 is TGCAGCGTGGGGGTACTAGCGGGAGAGGGTGAGCAGTTCTTC. Its translation: CSVGVLAGEGEQFF. The chain links TRBV29-1 to TRBJ2-1; TRBD2 matches 11 bases. V shed 6 bases and J 9 bases; nucleotides not matched to a gene: 10. The germline gives CDR1 SQVTM, CDR2 ANQGSEA. This CDR3 contains 14 residues.

J is TRBJ2-1 and V is TRBV19; 9 bases line up with TRBD1. V lost 4 bases and J lost 9; bases outside the gene matches: 10. This CDR3 is 15 amino acids long. From germline, CDR1 is LNHDA and CDR2 SQIVND (reference sequence). CDR3 in DNA: TGTGCCAGTAGTAGGGGGACAGGGTCATATGGTGAGCAGTTCTTC. Amino acid sequence: CASSRGTGSYGEQFF.

V and J are TRBV28 and TRBJ1-4; the D is unclear. Germline CDR1 is MDHEN and CDR2 is SYDVKM. The CDR3 covers 13 residues. Trimming left V 10 bases short and J 5 bases short, with 14 bases between. CDR3: CAITRALNEKLFF. Written as DNA, the CDR3 is TGTGCCATCACGCGGGCCTTAAATGAAAAACTGTTTTTT.

The rearrangement uses TRBV6-5 and TRBJ2-7; D perhaps matches TRBD2 (6 bases). Germline V lookup: CDR1 MNHEY, CDR2 SVGAGI. The ends were cut back, 7 bases at V and 3 bases at J, with 16 bases in the middle. This CDR3 contains 14 residues. The CDR3 sequence: CASNGGGGFYEQYF. CDR3 DNA sequence: TGTGCCAGCAACGGGGGAGGCGGGTTCTACGAGCAGTACTTC.

A note on this clone: The germline gene is not matched at one end of the junction; a read error may be the cause. This chain links TRBV5-1 with TRBJ2-7; possible D gene TRBD1, 5 bases. Germline values: CDR1 SGHRS, CDR2 YFSETQ. This CDR3 contains 15 residues. The CDR3, as DNA: TGCGCCAGCAGATTGGGGCCAGCGCTCTCCTACGAGCAGTACTTC. Its translation is CASRLGPALSYEQYF.

The chain links TRBV5-1 to TRBJ2-1, with D perhaps TRBD1 (6 bases). This CDR3 has 14 residues. V was pared by 4 bases and J by 6 bases, with 14 bases between. The germline V gene has CDR1 SGHRS and CDR2 YFSETQ. The CDR3, as DNA: TGCGCCAGCAGCCCGCCAACAGGGTCCAATGAGCAGTTCTTC. This encodes CASSPPTGSNEQFF.

J is TRBJ2-3 and V is TRBV5-1; 9 nucleotides match TRBD2. J gave up 1 base and V 4 bases, and 7 bases lay outside the gene matches. The length of the CDR3 is 16 residues. The germline CDR1 and CDR2 sequences are SGHRS and YFSETQ. Written as DNA, the CDR3 is TGCGCCAGCAGCCCGCGGACTAGCGCGGGCACAGATACGCAGTATTTT. This translates into CASSPRTSAGTDTQYF.

This clone has only one observation. The V and J genes are TRBV11-3 and TRBJ2-1; 11 bases are a match to TRBD2. CDR3 length equals 16 residues. Germline loops: CDR1 SGHNT, CDR2 YENEEA. J was trimmed by 8 bases and V by 1 base; bases with no gene match: 7. CDR3 bases: TGTGCCAGCAGCTTAGTGACTAGCGGGATTTCCGATGAGCAGTTCTTC. Translation gives CASSLVTSGISDEQFF.

V and J are TRBV6-1 and TRBJ2-5, with D unresolved. The CDR3 sequence is 15 residues long. Germline CDR1 reads MNHNS; CDR2 reads SASEGT. V was cut by 3 bases and J by 2 bases, with 13 bases left in between. The CDR3 region is CASSDAPGSQETQYF. Here the CDR3 DNA reads TGTGCCAGCAGTGATGCGCCGGGTAGTCAAGAGACCCAGTACTTC.

This clone was recorded only once. The J gene is TRBJ1-2, the V gene TRBV12-3 or TRBV12-4; TRBD1 might be the D (5 bases). With 3 bases removed from V and 3 bases from J, the gap between germline ends came to 8 bases. The CDR3 runs 13 residues. The CDR3 sequence: CASSFRDYYGYTF. CDR3 in DNA: TGTGCCAGCAGTTTCAGGGACTACTATGGCTACACCTTC.

The chain is built from TRBV30 and TRBJ1-4; D call uncertain. V gave up 0 bases and J gave up 7 bases, with 9 bases separating them. Germline CDR1 and CDR2: GTSNPN and SVGIG (reference sequence). The CDR3 runs to 13 residues. The CDR3 sequence is CAWSVVRGEKLFF. CDR3 nucleotides: TGTGCCTGGAGTGTTGTTAGAGGTGAAAAACTGTTTTTT.

The CDR3 DNA sequence: TGCGCCAGCAGCTTACCCCGACAGGGGGAGACCCAGTACTTC. Its translation is CASSLPRQGETQYF. The V gene is TRBV5-1, the J gene TRBJ2-5; TRBD1 aligns across 8 bases. Germline loops: CDR1 SGHRS, CDR2 YFSETQ. The V and J ends lost 2 bases and 5 bases, in that order; junction bases with no gene match: 5. The CDR3 length is 14 residues.

The rearrangement uses TRBV5-1 and TRBJ2-6, with D possibly being TRBD1 (5 bases). CDR3 size: 15 residues. Germline values: CDR1 SGHRS, CDR2 YFSETQ. V dropped 0 bases and J dropped 1 base, with 5 bases sitting between them. The chain's CDR3 is CASSLGQSGANVLTF. CDR3 bases: TGCGCCAGCAGCTTGGGACAGTCTGGGGCCAACGTCCTGACTTTC.

The chain combines TRBV6-5 with TRBJ1-6; 10 nucleotides match TRBD1. CDR1 is MNHEY and CDR2 is SVGAGI in the germline V gene. The CDR3 consists of 16 residues. V shed 2 bases and J 7 bases; nucleotides not matched to a gene: 5. The CDR3 region has the DNA TGTGCCAGCAGTTACCCCAAGACAGGGGGCAATTCACCCCTCCACTTT. Protein product: CASSYPKTGGNSPLHF.

The table lists this clone with a few counts. The chain joins TRBV30 to TRBJ1-2; no clear D. The germline CDR1 and CDR2 sequences are GTSNPN and SVGIG (reference sequence). V lost 0 bases to trimming and J lost 3 bases, with 8 bases between them. The CDR3 is 13 residues long. The CDR3 is CAWSVALDYGYTF. CDR3 nucleotide sequence: TGTGCCTGGAGTGTAGCGTTGGACTATGGCTACACCTTC. Supplemented by reference TRBV30 and TRBJ1-2, the full variable domain reads SQTIHQWPATLVQPVGSPLSLECTVEGTSNPNLYWYRQAAGRGLQLLFYSVGIGQISSEVPQNLSASRPQDRQFILSSKKLLLSDSGFYLCAWSVALDYGYTFGSGTRLTVV.

The V call is TRBV6-2 or TRBV6-3, the J call TRBJ1-2, with 10 nucleotides matching TRBD1. CDR1 and CDR2 from the germline V gene are MNHEY and SVGEGT. The V gene end was trimmed by 2 bases and the J gene end by 1 base; junction bases not matched to a gene: 19. CDR3 length equals 21 residues. CDR3 amino acids: CASSYQSALSSRDRGNYGYTF. In nucleotides, the CDR3 is TGTGCCAGCAGTTACCAAAGCGCACTCTCTTCCCGGGACAGGGGTAACTATGGCTACACCTTC.

The chain employs TRBV7-9 and TRBJ2-5; TRBD2 might be the D (5 bases). Germline CDR1 and CDR2: SEHNR and FQNEAQ (reference sequence). Trimming took 0 bases from V and 9 from J, leaving 14 bases between them. The CDR3 length is 14 residues. The CDR3 sequence: CASSLALRRRSQYF. The CDR3, as DNA: TGTGCCAGCAGCTTAGCGCTTCGACGGAGGTCCCAGTACTTC.

This clone was seen a handful of times. The chain joins TRBV7-9 to TRBJ1-2, with D perhaps matching TRBD1 (6 bases). CDR3 length: 13 amino acids. Germline V gene data show CDR1 as SEHNR and CDR2 as FQNEAQ (reference sequence). Trimming removed 5 bases from V and 6 bases from J, with 13 bases in between. The CDR3 nucleotides are TGTGCCAGCAGCCTTGTACAGGGTGATGGCTACACCTTC. Encoded protein: CASSLVQGDGYTF. Full variable domain (outside the CDR3, taken from reference TRBV7-9 and TRBJ1-2): DTGVSQNPRHKITKRGQNVTFRCDPISEHNRLYWYRQTLGQGPEFLTYFQNEAQLEKSRLLSDRFSAERPKGSFSTLEIQRTEQGDSAMYLCASSLVQGDGYTFGSGTRLTVV.

A remark on this clone: One end of the junction is discordant with germline, which a read error may explain. The chain couples TRBV7-7 to TRBJ2-5, with 10 bases identical to TRBD1. CDR1 is SSHAT and CDR2 is FNYEAQ in the germline V gene (reference sequence). CDR3 length equals 15 residues. CDR3 sequence reads: CASSLGQGTDETQYF. DNA of the CDR3: TGTGCTAGCAGTTTGGGACAGGGGACCGACGAGACCCAGTACTTC.

CDR3 coding DNA: TGCAGCGGCGGGGGCAATGAGCAGTTCTTC. Translation gives CSGGGNEQFF. V and J are TRBV29-1 and TRBJ2-1; 7 bases align to TRBD2. The CDR3 sequence is 10 residues long. Looked up from germline, CDR1 is SQVTM and CDR2 is ANQGSEA. The V and J ends lost 7 bases and 6 bases, in that order; junction bases with no gene match: 0.

The chain uses TRBV7-9 and TRBJ2-7; no clear D gene. V lost 4 bases and J 2 bases, leaving 15 bases between the germline ends. The CDR3 covers 15 residues. The germline CDR1 and CDR2 sequences are SEHNR and FQNEAQ (reference sequence). The CDR3 is CASSYGLELPYEQYF. For the CDR3, the DNA is TGTGCCAGCAGCTATGGGCTCGAGCTTCCCTACGAGCAGTACTTC.

The V call is TRBV27, the J call TRBJ2-7, with 7 bases aligning to TRBD1. This CDR3 region has 12 residues. Per germline, CDR1 MNHEY and CDR2 SMNVEV (reference sequence). V lost 5 bases and J lost 6; bases outside the gene matches: 4. The CDR3 DNA reads TGTGCCAGCAGTATTACAGGGGTCGAGCAGTACTTC. This codes for CASSITGVEQYF.

Here the CDR3 reads CASSYWRGTDTQYF. CDR3 coding DNA: TGTGCCAGCAGTTACTGGAGGGGCACAGATACGCAGTATTTT. The genes are TRBV6-5 and TRBJ2-3, with D possibly TRBD2 on 6 matching bases. V lost 1 base and J 1 base, leaving 6 bases between the germline ends. The CDR3 contains 14 residues. CDR1 and CDR2 (germline): MNHEY, SVGAGI.

The chain carries TRBV4-1 and TRBJ2-2, with a possible D match to TRBD2 (5 bases). V was pared by 3 bases and J by 1 base, with 9 bases between. The CDR3 is 15 residues long. The germline CDR1 and CDR2 sequences are MGHRA and YSYEKL. CDR3 loop: CASSHGVLNTGELFF. CDR3 DNA sequence: TGCGCCAGCAGCCACGGGGTCCTGAACACCGGGGAGCTGTTTTTT.